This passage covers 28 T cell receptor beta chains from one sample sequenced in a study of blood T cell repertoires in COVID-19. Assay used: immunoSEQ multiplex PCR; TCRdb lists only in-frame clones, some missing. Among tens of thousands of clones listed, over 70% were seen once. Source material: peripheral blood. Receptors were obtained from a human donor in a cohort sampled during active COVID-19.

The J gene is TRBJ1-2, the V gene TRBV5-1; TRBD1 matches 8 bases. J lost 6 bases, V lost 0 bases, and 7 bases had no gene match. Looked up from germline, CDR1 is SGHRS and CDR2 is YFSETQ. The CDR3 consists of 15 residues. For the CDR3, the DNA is TGCGCCAGCAGCTTGGGGACAGGGATTATGCATGGCTACACCTTC. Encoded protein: CASSLGTGIMHGYTF.

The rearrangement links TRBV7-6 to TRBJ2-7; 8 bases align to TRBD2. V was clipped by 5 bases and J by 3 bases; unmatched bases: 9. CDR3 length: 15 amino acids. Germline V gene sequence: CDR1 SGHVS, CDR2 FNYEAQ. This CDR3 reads CASSLGTRGSYEQYF. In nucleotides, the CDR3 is TGTGCCAGCAGCCTCGGGACTAGGGGTAGCTACGAGCAGTACTTC.

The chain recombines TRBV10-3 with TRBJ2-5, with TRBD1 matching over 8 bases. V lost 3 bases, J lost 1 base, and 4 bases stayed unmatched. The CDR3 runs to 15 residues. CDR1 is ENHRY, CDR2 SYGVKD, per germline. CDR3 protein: CAISETGTGQETQYF. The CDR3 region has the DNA TGTGCCATCAGTGAAACCGGGACAGGCCAAGAGACCCAGTACTTC.

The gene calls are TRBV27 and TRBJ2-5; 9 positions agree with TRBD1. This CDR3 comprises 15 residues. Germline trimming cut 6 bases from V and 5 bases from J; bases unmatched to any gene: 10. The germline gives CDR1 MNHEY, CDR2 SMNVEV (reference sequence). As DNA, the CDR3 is TGTGCCAGCAGCCCGTCCGGGACAGGGAGGGAGACCCAGTACTTC. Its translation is CASSPSGTGRETQYF.

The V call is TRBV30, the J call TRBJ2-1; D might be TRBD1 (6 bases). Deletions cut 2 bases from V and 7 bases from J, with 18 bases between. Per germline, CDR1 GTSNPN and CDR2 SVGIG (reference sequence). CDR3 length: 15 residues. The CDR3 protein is CAWSLGQTVVNEQFF. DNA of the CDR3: TGTGCCTGGAGTCTTGGACAGACCGTGGTAAATGAGCAGTTCTTC.

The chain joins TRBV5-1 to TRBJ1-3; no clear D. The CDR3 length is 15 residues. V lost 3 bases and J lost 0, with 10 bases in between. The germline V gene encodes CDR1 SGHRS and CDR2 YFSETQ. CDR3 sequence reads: CASSSSGASGNTIYF. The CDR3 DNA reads TGCGCCAGCAGCTCATCAGGCGCCTCTGGAAACACCATATATTTT.

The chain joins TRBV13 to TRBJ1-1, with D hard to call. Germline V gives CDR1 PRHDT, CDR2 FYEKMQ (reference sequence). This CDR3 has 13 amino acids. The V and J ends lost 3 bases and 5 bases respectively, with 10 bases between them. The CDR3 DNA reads TGTGCCAGCAGCTTGCGGGGAAGAACTGAAGCTTTCTTT. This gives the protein CASSLRGRTEAFF.

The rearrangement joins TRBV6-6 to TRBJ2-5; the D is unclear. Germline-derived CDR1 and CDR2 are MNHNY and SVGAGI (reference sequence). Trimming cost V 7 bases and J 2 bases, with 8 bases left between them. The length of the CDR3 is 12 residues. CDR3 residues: CASTSLQETQYF. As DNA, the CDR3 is TGTGCCAGCACCTCTCTACAAGAGACCCAGTACTTC.

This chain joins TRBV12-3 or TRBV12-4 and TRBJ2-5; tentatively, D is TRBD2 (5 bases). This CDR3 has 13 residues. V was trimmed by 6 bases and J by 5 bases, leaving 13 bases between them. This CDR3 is CASRSGTGETQYF. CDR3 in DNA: TGTGCCAGCAGGAGCGGTACCGGGGAGACCCAGTACTTC.

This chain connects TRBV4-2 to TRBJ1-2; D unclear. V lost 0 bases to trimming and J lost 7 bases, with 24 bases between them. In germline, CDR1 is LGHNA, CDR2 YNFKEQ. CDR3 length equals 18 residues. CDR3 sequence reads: CASSQDLNRASSRAGYTF. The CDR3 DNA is TGTGCCAGCAGCCAAGACTTGAATCGGGCCAGTTCGAGGGCTGGCTACACCTTC.

Here the CDR3 DNA reads TGTGCCAGCAGCACCAAAACTAGCGGGGGGTCCTACAATGAGCAGTTCTTC. Its protein product is CASSTKTSGGSYNEQFF. V usage is TRBV21-1 and J usage is TRBJ2-1; the D call in the table, TRBD2, was not verified against the DNA. TRBV21-1 is annotated as a pseudogene. This CDR3 has 17 residues.

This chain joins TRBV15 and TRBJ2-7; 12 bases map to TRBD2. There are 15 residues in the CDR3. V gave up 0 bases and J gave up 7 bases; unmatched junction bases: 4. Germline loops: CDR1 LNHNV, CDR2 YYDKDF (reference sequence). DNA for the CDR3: TGTGCCACCAGCAGAGATCGACTAGCGGGAGCTGAGCAGTACTTC. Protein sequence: CATSRDRLAGAEQYF.

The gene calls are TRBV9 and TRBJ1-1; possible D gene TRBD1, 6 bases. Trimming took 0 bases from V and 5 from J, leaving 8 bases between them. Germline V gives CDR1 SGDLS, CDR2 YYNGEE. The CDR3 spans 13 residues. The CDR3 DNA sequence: TGTGCCAGCAGCGTAGGTGGGACAACTGAAGCTTTCTTT. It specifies CASSVGGTTEAFF.

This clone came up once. The CDR3 bases are TGCGCCAGCAGCCAAGTAGACAGGGCTAACTATGGCTACACCTTC. This translates into CASSQVDRANYGYTF. The gene calls are TRBV4-1 and TRBJ1-2; 7 bases agree with TRBD1. Trimming cost V 1 base and J 0 bases; bases outside gene matches: 2. Germline CDR1 is MGHRA and CDR2 is YSYEKL. This CDR3 is 15 amino acids long.

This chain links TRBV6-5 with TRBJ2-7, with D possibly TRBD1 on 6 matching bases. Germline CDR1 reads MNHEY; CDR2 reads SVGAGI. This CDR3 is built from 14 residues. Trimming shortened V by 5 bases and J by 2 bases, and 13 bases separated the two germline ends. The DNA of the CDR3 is TGTGCCAGCAGTAGAGACAGGCGCACCTACGAGCAGTACTTC. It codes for CASSRDRRTYEQYF.

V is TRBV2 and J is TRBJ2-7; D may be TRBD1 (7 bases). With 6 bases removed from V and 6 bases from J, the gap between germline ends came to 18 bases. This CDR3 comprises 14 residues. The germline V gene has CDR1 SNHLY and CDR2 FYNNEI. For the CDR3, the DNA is TGTGCCAGCAGCCCCCTAGCGAGGACAGGCGAGCAGTACTTC. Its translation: CASSPLARTGEQYF.

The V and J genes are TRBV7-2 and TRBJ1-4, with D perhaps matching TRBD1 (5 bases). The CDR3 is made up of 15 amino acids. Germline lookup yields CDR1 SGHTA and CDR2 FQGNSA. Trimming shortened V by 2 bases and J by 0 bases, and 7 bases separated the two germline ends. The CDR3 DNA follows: TGTGCCAGCAGCTTATGGGGCTCAACTAATGAAAAACTGTTTTTT. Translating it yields CASSLWGSTNEKLFF. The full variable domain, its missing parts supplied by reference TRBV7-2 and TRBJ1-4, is GAGVSQSPSNKVTEKGKDVELRCDPISGHTALYWYRQSLGQGLEFLIYFQGNSAPDKSGLPSDRFSAERTGGSVSTLTIQRTQQEDSAVYLCASSLWGSTNEKLFFGSGTQLSVL.

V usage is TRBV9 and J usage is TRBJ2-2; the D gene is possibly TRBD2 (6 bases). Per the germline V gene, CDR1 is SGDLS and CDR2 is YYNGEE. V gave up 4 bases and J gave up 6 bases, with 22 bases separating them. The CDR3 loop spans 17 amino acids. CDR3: CASSSPSSVPPSGELFF. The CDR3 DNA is TGTGCCAGCAGCTCGCCTTCTAGCGTACCCCCTTCCGGGGAGCTGTTTTTT.

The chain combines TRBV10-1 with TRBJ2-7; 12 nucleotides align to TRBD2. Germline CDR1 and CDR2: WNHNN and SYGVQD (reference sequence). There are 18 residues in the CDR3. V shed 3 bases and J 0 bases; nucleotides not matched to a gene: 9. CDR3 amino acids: CASSERRTSGEISYEQYF. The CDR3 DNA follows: TGCGCCAGCAGTGAAAGGAGGACTAGCGGGGAAATCTCCTACGAGCAGTACTTC.

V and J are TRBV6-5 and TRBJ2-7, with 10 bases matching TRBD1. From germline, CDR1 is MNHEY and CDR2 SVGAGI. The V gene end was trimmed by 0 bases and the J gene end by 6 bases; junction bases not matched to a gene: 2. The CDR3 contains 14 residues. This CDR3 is CASSYSRDRGEQYF. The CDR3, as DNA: TGTGCCAGCAGTTACTCTAGGGACAGGGGCGAGCAGTACTTC.

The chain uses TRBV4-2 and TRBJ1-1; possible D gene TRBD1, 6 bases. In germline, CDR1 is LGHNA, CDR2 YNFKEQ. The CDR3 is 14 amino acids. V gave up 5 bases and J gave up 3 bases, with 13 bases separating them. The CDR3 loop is CASSGGPIYTEAFF. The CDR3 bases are TGTGCCAGCAGCGGGGGCCCTATATACACTGAAGCTTTCTTT.

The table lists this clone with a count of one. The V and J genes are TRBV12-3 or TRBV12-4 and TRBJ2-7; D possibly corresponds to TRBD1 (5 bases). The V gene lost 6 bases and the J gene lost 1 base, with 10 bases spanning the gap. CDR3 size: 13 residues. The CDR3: CASSRQTSYEQYF. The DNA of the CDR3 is TGTGCCAGCAGCAGACAGACTTCCTACGAGCAGTACTTC.

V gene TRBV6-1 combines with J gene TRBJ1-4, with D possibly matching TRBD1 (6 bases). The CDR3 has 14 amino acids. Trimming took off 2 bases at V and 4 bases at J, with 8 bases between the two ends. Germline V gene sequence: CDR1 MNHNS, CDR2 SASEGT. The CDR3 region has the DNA TGTGCCAGCAGTGAACGAGGGGGTAATGAAAAACTGTTTTTT. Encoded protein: CASSERGGNEKLFF.

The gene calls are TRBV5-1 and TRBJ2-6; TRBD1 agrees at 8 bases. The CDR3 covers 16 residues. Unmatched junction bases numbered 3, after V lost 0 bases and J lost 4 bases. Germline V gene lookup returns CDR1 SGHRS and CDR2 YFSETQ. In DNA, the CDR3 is TGCGCCAGCAGCTTGGCAGGGGGCGACGGGGCCAACGTCCTGACTTTC. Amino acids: CASSLAGGDGANVLTF.

CDR3 loop: CAWGFGGGDYEQYF. The CDR3 nucleotides read TGTGCCTGGGGGTTTGGGGGAGGGGACTACGAGCAGTACTTC. This chain links TRBV30 with TRBJ2-7; 7 bases match TRBD2. This CDR3 comprises 14 residues. Trimming cost V 5 bases and J 3 bases; bases outside gene matches: 10. Germline assignment: CDR1 GTSNPN and CDR2 SVGIG (reference sequence). The full variable domain, with the rest looked up from reference TRBV30 and TRBJ2-7, is SQTIHQWPATLVQPVGSPLSLECTVEGTSNPNLYWYRQAAGRGLQLLFYSVGIGQISSEVPQNLSASRPQDRQFILSSKKLLLSDSGFYLCAWGFGGGDYEQYFGPGTRLTVT.

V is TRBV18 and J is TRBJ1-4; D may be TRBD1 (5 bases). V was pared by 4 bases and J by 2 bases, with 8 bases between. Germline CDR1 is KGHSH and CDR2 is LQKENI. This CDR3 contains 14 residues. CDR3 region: CASSRTGTNEKLFF. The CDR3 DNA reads TGTGCCAGCTCACGAACAGGCACTAATGAAAAACTGTTTTTT.

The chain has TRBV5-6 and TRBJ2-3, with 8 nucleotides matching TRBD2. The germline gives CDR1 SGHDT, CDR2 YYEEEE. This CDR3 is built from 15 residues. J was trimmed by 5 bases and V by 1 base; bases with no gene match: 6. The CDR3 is CASSLTGGPVDTQYF. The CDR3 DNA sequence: TGTGCCAGCAGCTTGACGGGGGGGCCCGTAGATACGCAGTATTTT.

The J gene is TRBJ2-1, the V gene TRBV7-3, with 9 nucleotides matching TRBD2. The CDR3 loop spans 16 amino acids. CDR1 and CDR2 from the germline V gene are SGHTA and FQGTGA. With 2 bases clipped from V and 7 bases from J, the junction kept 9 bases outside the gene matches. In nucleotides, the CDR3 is TGTGCCAGCAGCTTACCGTCAGCGGGGGGTAAGAATGAGCAGTTCTTC. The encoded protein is CASSLPSAGGKNEQFF.